The 12 T cell receptor beta chains reported below all come from one sample, sequenced in a study of identical twins. TCRdb itself ran the 5' RACE reads through MiXCR, one entry per CDR3 protein. The sample holds under 250,000 distinct CDR3 sequences, over 9.5% seen once. Another study also made use of these data, one on yellow fever vaccine responses in identical twins.

What was sequenced was memory (CD45RO+) T cells sorted from blood. The source of these receptors is a young woman in good health.

The chain links TRBV29-1 to TRBJ2-7, with D perhaps TRBD1 or TRBD2 (5 bases each). Germline V gives CDR1 SQVTM, CDR2 ANQGSEA. V was trimmed by 7 bases and J by 2 bases, leaving 12 bases between them. The CDR3 sequence is 12 residues long. The CDR3 DNA sequence: TGCAGCGGGGTGGGGACGGCCTACGAGCAGTACTTC. It is translated as CSGVGTAYEQYF.

There are many counts of this clonotype. The chain has TRBV6-4 and TRBJ1-2; TRBD1 aligns across 7 bases. The CDR3 has 14 amino acids. After removal of 0 bases from V and 5 bases from J, the junction contained 3 bases not matched to a gene. The germline V gene encodes CDR1 MRHNA and CDR2 SNTAGT. This CDR3 is CASSDSETGYGYTF. The CDR3 coding sequence is TGTGCCAGCAGTGACTCGGAGACAGGGTATGGCTACACCTTC.

This clonotype was seen a few times. The genes are TRBV5-4 and TRBJ2-1; TRBD2 matches 9 bases. Losses at the gene ends were 4 bases for V and 5 bases for J; bases not matched to a gene: 10. The CDR3 contains 16 residues. Germline CDR1 is SGHNT and CDR2 is YYREEE (reference sequence). The CDR3 DNA sequence: TGTGCCAGCAGCCGGAGAAGCGGGGGGTCCAACAATGAGCAGTTCTTC. Amino acid sequence: CASSRRSGGSNNEQFF.

This clonotype was recorded many times. The chain links TRBV12-3 or TRBV12-4 to TRBJ1-3; D ambiguous. The CDR3 runs 12 residues. V lost 3 bases, J lost 3 bases, and 3 bases lay in between. The CDR3 reads CASSLNGNTIYF. CDR3 DNA: TGTGCCAGCAGTTTGAATGGAAACACCATATATTTT.

This clonotype was picked up many times. The chain is built from TRBV5-5 and TRBJ2-1, with D maybe TRBD1 (8 bases). The CDR3 extends over 14 amino acids. Per germline, CDR1 SGHKS and CDR2 YYEKEE (reference sequence). V was shortened by 7 bases and J by 5 bases, with 16 bases between the two germline ends. The CDR3 here is CASGRTGRDNEQFF. The CDR3 nucleotides are TGTGCCAGCGGCAGGACAGGGAGGGACAATGAGCAGTTCTTC.

This clonotype has just a few counts. V usage is TRBV20-1 and J usage is TRBJ2-1, with 9 nucleotides matching TRBD2. This CDR3 comprises 15 residues. Trimming removed 3 bases from V and 0 bases from J; junction bases left unmatched: 3. Germline V gene sequence: CDR1 DFQATT, CDR2 SNEGSKA (reference sequence). CDR3 sequence (DNA): TGCAGTGCTAGGCGTAGCGGGAGCTCCTACAATGAGCAGTTCTTC. This sequence encodes CSARRSGSSYNEQFF.

This clonotype has only one observation. The rearrangement joins TRBV20-1 to TRBJ2-7, with a possible D match to TRBD2 (5 bases). Trimming removed 6 bases at V and 2 bases at J, with 17 bases between. Germline CDR1 reads DFQATT; CDR2 reads SNEGSKA (reference sequence). The CDR3 has 14 residues. CDR3: CSAPRGAAAYEQYF. The DNA for the CDR3 is TGCAGTGCCCCCCGGGGAGCGGCCGCCTACGAGCAGTACTTC.

This sequence joins TRBV7-2 and TRBJ2-3, with TRBD2 as a possible D gene (6 bases). CDR1 is SGHTA, CDR2 FQGNSA, per germline. The CDR3 is 16 amino acids. V lost 4 bases and J 2 bases, leaving 16 bases between the germline ends. The CDR3 DNA reads as TGTGCCAGCAGCTACCCCGGGGGACGGTACACAGATACGCAGTATTTT. Translated, it gives CASSYPGGRYTDTQYF. The entire variable domain, with the rest obtained from reference TRBV7-2 and TRBJ2-3, is as follows: GAGVSQSPSNKVTEKGKDVELRCDPISGHTALYWYRQSLGQGLEFLIYFQGNSAPDKSGLPSDRFSAERTGGSVSTLTIQRTQQEDSAVYLCASSYPGGRYTDTQYFGPGTRLTVL.

This chain joins TRBV5-1 and TRBJ2-1; D not resolved. From germline, CDR1 is SGHRS and CDR2 YFSETQ. The CDR3 runs to 11 residues. V lost 5 bases and J lost 6, with 6 bases in between. The CDR3 sequence is CASRRVNEQFF. The CDR3 DNA reads TGCGCCAGCAGAAGGGTCAATGAGCAGTTCTTC.

The genes are TRBV20-1 and TRBJ1-2; 10 bases align to TRBD1. The CDR3 is made up of 14 amino acids. The trim removed 5 bases at V and 4 bases at J, leaving 7 bases unmatched. CDR1 and CDR2 (germline): DFQATT, SNEGSKA (reference sequence). The CDR3 DNA follows: TGCAGTGCTGGTTCGGACAGGGGGGGCTATGGCTACACCTTC. This encodes CSAGSDRGGYGYTF.

This clonotype was detected a few times. This chain joins TRBV9 and TRBJ2-1, with TRBD2 identical over 7 bases. Trimming at V came to 3 bases and at J to 9 bases, leaving 12 bases not matched to a gene. Germline CDR1 reads SGDLS; CDR2 reads YYNGEE. This CDR3 contains 15 residues. CDR3 nucleotide sequence: TGTGCCAGCAGCGCCGGGACTAAGTCAGGAGGTGAGCAGTTCTTC. Amino acids: CASSAGTKSGGEQFF.

This clonotype was picked up a small number of times. The chain recombines TRBV11-3 with TRBJ2-3; D gene uncertain. This CDR3 is 13 amino acids long. V lost 5 bases, J lost 6 bases, and 12 bases lay in between. Germline CDR1 reads SGHNT; CDR2 reads YENEEA. CDR3 in amino acids: CASSPQRWDTQYF. CDR3 in DNA: TGTGCCAGCAGCCCTCAGAGATGGGATACGCAGTATTTT.